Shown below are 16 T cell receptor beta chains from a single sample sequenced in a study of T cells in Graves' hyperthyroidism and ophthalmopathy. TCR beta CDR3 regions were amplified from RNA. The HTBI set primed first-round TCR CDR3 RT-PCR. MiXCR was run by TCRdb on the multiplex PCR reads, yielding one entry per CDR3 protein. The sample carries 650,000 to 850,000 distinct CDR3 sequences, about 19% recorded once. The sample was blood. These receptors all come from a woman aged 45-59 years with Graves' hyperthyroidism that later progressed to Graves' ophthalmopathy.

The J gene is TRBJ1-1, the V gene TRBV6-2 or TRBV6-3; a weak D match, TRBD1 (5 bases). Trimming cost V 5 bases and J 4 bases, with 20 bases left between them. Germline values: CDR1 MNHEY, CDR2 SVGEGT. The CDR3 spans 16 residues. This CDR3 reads CASSTNQLGVVTEAFF. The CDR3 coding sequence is TGTGCCAGCAGTACGAATCAGCTAGGGGTGGTCACTGAAGCTTTCTTT.

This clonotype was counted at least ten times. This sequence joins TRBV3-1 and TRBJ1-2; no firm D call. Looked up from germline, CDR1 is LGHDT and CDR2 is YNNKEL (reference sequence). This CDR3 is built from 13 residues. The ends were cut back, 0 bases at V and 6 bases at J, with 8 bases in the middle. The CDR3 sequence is CASSQDLGNGYTF. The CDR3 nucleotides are TGTGCCAGCAGCCAAGATTTGGGTAATGGCTACACCTTC. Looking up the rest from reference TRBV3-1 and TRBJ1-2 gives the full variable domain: DTAVSQTPKYLVTQMGNDKSIKCEQNLGHDTMYWYKQDSKKFLKIMFSYNNKELIINETVPNRFSPKSPDKAHLNLHINSLELGDSAVYFCASSQDLGNGYTFGSGTRLTVV.

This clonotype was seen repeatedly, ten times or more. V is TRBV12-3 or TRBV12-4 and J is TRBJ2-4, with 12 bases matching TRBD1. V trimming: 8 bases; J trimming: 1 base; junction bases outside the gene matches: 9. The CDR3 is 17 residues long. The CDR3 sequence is CASDRDRGPGAKNIQYF. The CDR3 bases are TGTGCCAGCGACCGGGACAGGGGGCCTGGGGCCAAAAACATTCAGTACTTC.

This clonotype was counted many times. CDR3 nucleotides: TGTGCCAGCAGCTTACAGGGGGTGTCCTCCTACGAGCAGTACTTC. Protein: CASSLQGVSSYEQYF. The chain has TRBV7-9 and TRBJ2-7; 7 bases are a match to TRBD1. The trim removed 2 bases at V and 0 bases at J, leaving 4 bases unmatched. The length of the CDR3 is 15 residues. Germline V gives CDR1 SEHNR, CDR2 FQNEAQ (reference sequence).

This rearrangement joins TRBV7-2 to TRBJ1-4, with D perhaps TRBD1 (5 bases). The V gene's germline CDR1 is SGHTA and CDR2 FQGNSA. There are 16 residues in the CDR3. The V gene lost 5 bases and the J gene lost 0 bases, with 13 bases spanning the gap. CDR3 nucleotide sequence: TGTGCCAGCAGCCCAGCGACAGAAGCAACTAATGAAAAACTGTTTTTT. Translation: CASSPATEATNEKLFF.

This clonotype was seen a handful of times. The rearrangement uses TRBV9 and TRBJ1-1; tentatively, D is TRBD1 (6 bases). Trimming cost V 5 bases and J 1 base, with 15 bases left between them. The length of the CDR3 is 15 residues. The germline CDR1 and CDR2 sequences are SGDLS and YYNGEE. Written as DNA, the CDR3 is TGTGCCAGCAGAAAGACAGGAGGGGGGAACACTGAAGCTTTCTTT. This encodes CASRKTGGGNTEAFF.

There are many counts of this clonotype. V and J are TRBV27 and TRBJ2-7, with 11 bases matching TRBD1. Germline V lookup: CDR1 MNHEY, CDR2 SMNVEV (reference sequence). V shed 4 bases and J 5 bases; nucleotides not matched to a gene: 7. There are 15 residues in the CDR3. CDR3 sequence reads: CASSWTGGLGNEQYF. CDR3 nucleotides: TGTGCCAGCAGTTGGACAGGGGGCCTCGGAAACGAGCAGTACTTC.

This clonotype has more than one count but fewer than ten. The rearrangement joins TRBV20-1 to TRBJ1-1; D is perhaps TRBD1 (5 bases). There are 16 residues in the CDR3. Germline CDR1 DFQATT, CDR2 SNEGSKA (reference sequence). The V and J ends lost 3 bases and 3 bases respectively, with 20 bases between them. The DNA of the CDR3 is TGCAGTGCTAGTCCCCCCCCCCAGGGTCGGGACACTGAAGCTTTCTTT. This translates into CSASPPPQGRDTEAFF.

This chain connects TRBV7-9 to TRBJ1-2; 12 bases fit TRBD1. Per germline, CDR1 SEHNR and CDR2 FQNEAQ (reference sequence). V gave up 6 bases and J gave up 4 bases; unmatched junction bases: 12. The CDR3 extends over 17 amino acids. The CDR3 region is CASSYTGTGGLGYGYTF. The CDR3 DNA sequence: TGTGCCAGCAGTTACACCGGGACAGGGGGCTTGGGCTATGGCTACACCTTC. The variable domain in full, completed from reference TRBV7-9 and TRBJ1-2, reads DTGVSQNPRHKITKRGQNVTFRCDPISEHNRLYWYRQTLGQGPEFLTYFQNEAQLEKSRLLSDRFSAERPKGSFSTLEIQRTEQGDSAMYLCASSYTGTGGLGYGYTFGSGTRLTVV.

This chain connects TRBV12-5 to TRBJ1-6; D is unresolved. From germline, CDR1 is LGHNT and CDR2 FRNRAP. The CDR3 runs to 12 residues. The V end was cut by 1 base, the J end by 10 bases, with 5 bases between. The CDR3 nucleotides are TGTGCTAGTGGTTTGGATAGGTCACCCCTCCACTTT. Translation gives CASGLDRSPLHF.

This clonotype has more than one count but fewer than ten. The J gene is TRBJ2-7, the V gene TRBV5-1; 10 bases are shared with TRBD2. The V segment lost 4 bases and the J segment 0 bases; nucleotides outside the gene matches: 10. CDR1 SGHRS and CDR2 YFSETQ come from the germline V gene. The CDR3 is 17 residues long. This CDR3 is CASSGGGSGGPSYEQYF. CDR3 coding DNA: TGCGCCAGCAGCGGGGGGGGTAGCGGGGGGCCCTCCTACGAGCAGTACTTC. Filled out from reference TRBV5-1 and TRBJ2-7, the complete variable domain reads KAGVTQTPRYLIKTRGQQVTLSCSPISGHRSVSWYQQTPGQGLQFLFEYFSETQRNKGNFPGRFSGRQFSNSRSEMNVSTLELGDSALYLCASSGGGSGGPSYEQYFGPGTRLTVT.

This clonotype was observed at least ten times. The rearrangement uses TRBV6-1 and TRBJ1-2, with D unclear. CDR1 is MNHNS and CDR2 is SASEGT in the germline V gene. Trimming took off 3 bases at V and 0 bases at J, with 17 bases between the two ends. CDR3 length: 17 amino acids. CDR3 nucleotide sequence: TGTGCCAGCAGTGATCCCCTCGGGCCGTCTGCTAACTATGGCTACACCTTC. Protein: CASSDPLGPSANYGYTF.

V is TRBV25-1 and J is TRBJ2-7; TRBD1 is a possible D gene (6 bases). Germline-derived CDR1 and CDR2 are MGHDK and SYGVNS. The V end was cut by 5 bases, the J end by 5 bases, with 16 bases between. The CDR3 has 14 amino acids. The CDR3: CASSPLGTLDEQYF. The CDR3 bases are TGTGCCAGCAGTCCTCTCGGGACACTCGACGAGCAGTACTTC.

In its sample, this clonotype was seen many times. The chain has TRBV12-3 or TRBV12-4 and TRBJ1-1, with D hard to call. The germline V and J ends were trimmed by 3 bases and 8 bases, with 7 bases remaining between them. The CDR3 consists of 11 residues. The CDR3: CASSFSVEAFF. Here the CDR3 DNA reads TGTGCCAGCAGTTTCAGTGTGGAAGCTTTCTTT.

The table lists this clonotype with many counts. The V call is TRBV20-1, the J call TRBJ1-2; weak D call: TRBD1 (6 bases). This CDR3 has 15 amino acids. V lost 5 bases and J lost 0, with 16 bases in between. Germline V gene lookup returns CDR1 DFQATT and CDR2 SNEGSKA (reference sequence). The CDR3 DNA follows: TGCAGTGCTGGGGGGGGCCCCTTTACTAACTATGGCTACACCTTC. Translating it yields CSAGGGPFTNYGYTF.

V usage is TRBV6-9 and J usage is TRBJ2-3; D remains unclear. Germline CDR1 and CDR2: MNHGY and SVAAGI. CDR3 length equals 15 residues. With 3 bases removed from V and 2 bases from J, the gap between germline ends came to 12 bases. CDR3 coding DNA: TGTGCCAGCAGTTACCGGATTCCTAACACAGATACGCAGTATTTT. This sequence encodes CASSYRIPNTDTQYF.